These 3 T cell receptor beta chains came from one sample sequenced in a study of T cells in Graves' hyperthyroidism and ophthalmopathy. Researchers amplified the TCR beta CDR3 regions from RNA transcripts. Using the HTBI primer set, a first-round RT-PCR was run on the TCR CDR3. TCRdb reprocessed the multiplex PCR reads via MiXCR and lists one record per CDR3 protein. The table shows around 720,000 distinct CDR3 sequences, with around 40% occurring only once. The material sequenced was blood. The receptors stem from a woman aged 35 to 49 with Graves' hyperthyroidism.

J is TRBJ2-2 and V is TRBV24-1; unclear D gene. The V and J ends lost 2 bases and 4 bases respectively, with 10 bases between them. CDR1 and CDR2 from the germline V gene are KGHDR and SFDVKD. The CDR3 totals 15 residues. The CDR3 DNA sequence: TGTGCCACCAGTGATTCTAGGGCAGGCACCGGGGAGCTGTTTTTT. Translated, it gives CATSDSRAGTGELFF.

This clonotype turned up a few times. This sequence joins TRBV7-2 and TRBJ1-1, with D perhaps matching TRBD1 (5 bases). There are 15 residues in the CDR3. The V gene's germline CDR1 is SGHTA and CDR2 FQGNSA. V lost 7 bases, J lost 0 bases, and 15 bases lay in between. Written as DNA, the CDR3 is TGTGCCAGCACCGTCGAGGGGAGTATGAACACTGAAGCTTTCTTT. This translates into CASTVEGSMNTEAFF.

The chain joins TRBV15 to TRBJ1-6; no clear D gene. The CDR3 has 13 residues. CDR1 and CDR2 (germline): LNHNV, YYDKDF (reference sequence). Trimming pared 2 bases from V and 7 bases from J, leaving 6 bases between. CDR3 sequence reads: CATSRSGNSPLHF. The CDR3 DNA sequence: TGTGCCACCAGCAGATCCGGGAATTCACCCCTCCACTTT.